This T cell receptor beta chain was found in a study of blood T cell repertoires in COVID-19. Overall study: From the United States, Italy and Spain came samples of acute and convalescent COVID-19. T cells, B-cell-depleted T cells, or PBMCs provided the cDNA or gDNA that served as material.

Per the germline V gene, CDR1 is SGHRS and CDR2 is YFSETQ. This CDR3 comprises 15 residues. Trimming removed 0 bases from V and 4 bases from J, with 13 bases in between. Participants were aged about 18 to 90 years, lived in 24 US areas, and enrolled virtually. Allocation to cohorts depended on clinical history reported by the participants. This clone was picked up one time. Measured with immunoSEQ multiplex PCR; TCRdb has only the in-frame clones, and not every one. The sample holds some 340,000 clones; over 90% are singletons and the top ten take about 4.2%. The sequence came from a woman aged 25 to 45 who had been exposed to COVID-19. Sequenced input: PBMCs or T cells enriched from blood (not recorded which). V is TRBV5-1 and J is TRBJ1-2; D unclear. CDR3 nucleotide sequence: TGCGCCAGCAGCTTGGCTTACGGCGGAGGCTATGGCTACACCTTC. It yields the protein CASSLAYGGGYGYTF.